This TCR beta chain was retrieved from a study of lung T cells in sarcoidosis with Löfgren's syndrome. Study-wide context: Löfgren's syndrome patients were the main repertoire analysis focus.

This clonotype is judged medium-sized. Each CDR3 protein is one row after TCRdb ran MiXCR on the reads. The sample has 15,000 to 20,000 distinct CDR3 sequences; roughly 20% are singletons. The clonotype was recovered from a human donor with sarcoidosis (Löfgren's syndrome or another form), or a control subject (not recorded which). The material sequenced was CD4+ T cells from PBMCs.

CDR3 nucleotides: TGCAGTGCTAGAGCCAGCGGGGGCGATACGCAGTATTTT. It specifies CSARASGGDTQYF. The chain combines TRBV20-1 with TRBJ2-3, with 8 bases lining up with TRBD2. Germline CDR1 and CDR2: DFQATT and SNEGSKA (reference sequence). The V and J ends lost 1 base and 6 bases, in that order; junction bases with no gene match: 3. CDR3 length: 13 amino acids.